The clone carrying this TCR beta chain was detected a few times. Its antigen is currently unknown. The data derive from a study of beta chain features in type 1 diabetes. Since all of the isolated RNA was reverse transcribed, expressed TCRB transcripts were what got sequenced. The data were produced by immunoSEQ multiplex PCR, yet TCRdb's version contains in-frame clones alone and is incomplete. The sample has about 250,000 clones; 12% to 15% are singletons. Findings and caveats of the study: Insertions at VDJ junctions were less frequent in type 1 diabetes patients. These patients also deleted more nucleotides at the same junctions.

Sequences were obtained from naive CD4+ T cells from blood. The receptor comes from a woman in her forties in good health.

CDR3 sequence reads: CASSRRDRGGPNEKLFF. The CDR3, as DNA: TGCGCCAGCAGCCGCAGGGACAGGGGGGGGCCTAATGAAAAACTGTTTTTT. The chain couples TRBV5-1 to TRBJ1-4; 11 positions agree with TRBD1. Germline CDR1 SGHRS, CDR2 YFSETQ. V was pared by 4 bases and J by 3 bases, with 8 bases of the junction left unmatched. The CDR3 is made up of 17 amino acids.